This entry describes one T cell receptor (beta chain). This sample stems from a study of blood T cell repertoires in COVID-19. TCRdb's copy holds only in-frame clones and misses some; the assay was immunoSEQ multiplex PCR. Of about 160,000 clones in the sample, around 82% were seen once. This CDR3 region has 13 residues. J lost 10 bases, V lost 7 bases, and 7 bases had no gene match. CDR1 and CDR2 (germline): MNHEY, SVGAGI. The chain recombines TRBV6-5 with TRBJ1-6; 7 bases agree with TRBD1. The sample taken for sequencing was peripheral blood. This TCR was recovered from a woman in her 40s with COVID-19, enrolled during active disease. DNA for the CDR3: TGTGCCAGCATTACGACAGGGATGTCACCCCTCCACTTT. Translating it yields CASITTGMSPLHF.